The clone carrying this T cell receptor (beta chain) has only a few counts. Its matching antigen is unknown. V lost 6 bases, J lost 5 bases, and 7 bases lay in between. Germline V gene sequence: CDR1 MNHEY, CDR2 SVGAGI. This CDR3 has 11 amino acids. The sample comes from a study of cytomegalovirus exposure and HLA in healthy donors. Overall study findings and caveats: Published work reported that the classifier diagnosed cytomegalovirus status with high specificity and sensitivity. There were a few CMV-associated chains whose specificity for CMV antigens was confirmed in vitro.

60 Vbeta and 13 Jbeta primers were used in PCR. Assay used: immunoSEQ multiplex PCR; TCRdb lists only in-frame clones, some missing. The repertoire includes around 92,000 clones, around 74% of them detected once, and about 14% sits in the top ten. This chain connects TRBV6-5 to TRBJ2-5; D gene uncertain. The source material was PBMCs. The origin of this receptor is a woman in her seventies in good health and CMV-seropositive. The CDR3 protein is CASSLEETQYF. The CDR3 nucleotides are TGTGCCAGCAGCCTAGAGGAGACCCAGTACTTC.